The source of this T cell receptor (beta chain) is a study of T-cell memory formation after mild COVID-19. TCRdb re-analysed the 5' RACE reads in MiXCR, keeping a single row per CDR3 protein. The data hold more than 250,000 distinct CDR3 sequences, with roughly 17% observed a single time. The V gene's germline CDR1 is SGHRS and CDR2 YFSETQ. This CDR3 comprises 18 residues. Trimming shortened V by 2 bases and J by 2 bases, and 22 bases separated the two germline ends. The sequence derives from a man aged 18 to 30 who had mild COVID-19 (a few samples of this study predate the infection). Cell type and time point are not known. Sequenced material: PBMCs or a T cell subset sorted from them (not recorded which). The V call is TRBV5-1, the J call TRBJ2-5; TRBD1 is a possible D gene (5 bases). The CDR3 is CASSFSRSQGYFQETQYF. For the CDR3, the DNA is TGCGCCAGCAGCTTTAGCCGGTCGCAGGGATACTTTCAAGAGACCCAGTACTTC.